This T cell receptor (beta chain) originates from a study of cytomegalovirus exposure and HLA in healthy donors. Overall study results and limits: A further, later analysis showed that HLA-associated TCR beta chains (compared with equally common others) were more clonally expanded. The records held CMV serostatus as the only immune exposure information. Testing in vitro showed three CMV-associated chains specific for CMV antigens. Sequencing depth across donors, presence/absence analyses assumed, was roughly uniform.

This clone was observed a handful of times. Its target is not known. Primers: 60 Vbeta forward and 13 Jbeta reverse. Clones were read by immunoSEQ multiplex PCR, and TCRdb kept only the in-frame ones, dropping some. The sample records around 130,000 clones, 6.5% to 9.5% being singletons. CDR3 size: 15 residues. V lost 5 bases to trimming and J lost 7 bases; unmatched junction nucleotides: 8. Germline V lookup: CDR1 SGHAT, CDR2 FQNNGV. The chain is built from TRBV11-2 and TRBJ2-1; 10 nucleotides align to TRBD1. This TCR was recovered from a man aged 40-49 years in good health and CMV-seronegative. The source material was PBMCs. CDR3 protein: CASSAGTGVGNEQFF. CDR3 bases: TGTGCCAGCAGCGCCGGGACAGGGGTGGGGAATGAGCAGTTCTTC.